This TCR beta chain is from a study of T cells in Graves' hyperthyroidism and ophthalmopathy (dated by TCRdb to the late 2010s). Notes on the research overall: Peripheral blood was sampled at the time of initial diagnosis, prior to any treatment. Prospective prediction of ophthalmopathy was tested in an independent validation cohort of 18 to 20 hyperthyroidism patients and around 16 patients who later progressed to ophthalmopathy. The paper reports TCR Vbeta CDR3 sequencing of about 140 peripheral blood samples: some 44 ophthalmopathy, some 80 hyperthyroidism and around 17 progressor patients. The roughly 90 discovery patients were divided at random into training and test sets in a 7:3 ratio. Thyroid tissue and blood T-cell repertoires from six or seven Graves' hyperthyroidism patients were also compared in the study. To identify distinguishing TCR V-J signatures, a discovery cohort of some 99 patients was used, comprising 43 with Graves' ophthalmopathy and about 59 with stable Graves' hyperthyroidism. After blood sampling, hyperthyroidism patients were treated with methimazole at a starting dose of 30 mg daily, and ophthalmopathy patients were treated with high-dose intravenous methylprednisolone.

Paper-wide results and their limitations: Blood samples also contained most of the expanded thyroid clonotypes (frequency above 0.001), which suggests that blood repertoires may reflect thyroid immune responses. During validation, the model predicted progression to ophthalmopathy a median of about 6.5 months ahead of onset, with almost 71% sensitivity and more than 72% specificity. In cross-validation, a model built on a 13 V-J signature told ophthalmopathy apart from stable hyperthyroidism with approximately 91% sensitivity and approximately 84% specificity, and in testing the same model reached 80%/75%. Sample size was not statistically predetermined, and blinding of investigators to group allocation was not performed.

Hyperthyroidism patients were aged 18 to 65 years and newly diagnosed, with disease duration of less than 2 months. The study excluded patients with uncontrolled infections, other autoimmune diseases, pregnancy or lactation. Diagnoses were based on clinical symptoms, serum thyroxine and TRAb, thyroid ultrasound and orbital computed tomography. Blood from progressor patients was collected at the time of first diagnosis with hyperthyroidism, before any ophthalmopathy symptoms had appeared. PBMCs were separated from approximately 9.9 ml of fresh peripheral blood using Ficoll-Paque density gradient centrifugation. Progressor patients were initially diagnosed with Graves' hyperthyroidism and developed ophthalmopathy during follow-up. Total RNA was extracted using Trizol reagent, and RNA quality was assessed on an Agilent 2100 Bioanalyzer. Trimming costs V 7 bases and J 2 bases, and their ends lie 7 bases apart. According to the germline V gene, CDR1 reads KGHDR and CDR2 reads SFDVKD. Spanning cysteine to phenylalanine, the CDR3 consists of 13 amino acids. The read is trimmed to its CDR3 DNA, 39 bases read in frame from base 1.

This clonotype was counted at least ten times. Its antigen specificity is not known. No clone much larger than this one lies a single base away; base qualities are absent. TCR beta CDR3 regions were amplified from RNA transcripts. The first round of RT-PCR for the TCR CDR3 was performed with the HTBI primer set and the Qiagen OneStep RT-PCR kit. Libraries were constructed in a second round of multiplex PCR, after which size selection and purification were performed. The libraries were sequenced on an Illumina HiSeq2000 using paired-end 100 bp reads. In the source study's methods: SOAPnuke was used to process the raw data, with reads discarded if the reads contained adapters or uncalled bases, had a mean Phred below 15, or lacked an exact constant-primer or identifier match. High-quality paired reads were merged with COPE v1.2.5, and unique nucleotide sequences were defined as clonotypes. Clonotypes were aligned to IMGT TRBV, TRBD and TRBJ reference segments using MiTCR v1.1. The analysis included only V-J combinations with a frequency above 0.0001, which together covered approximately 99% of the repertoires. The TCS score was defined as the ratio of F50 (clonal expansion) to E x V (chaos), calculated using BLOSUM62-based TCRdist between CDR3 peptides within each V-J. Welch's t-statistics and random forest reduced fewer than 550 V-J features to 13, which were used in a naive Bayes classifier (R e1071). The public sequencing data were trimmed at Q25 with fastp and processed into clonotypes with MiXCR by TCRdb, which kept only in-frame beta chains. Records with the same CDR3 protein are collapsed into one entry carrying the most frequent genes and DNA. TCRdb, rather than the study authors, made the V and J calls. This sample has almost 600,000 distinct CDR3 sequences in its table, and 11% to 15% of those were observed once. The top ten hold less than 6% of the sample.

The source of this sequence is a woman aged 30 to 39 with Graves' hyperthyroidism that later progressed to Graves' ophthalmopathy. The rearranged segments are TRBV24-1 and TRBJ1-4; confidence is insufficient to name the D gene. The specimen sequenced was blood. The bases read TGTGCCACCAGGGGTTCGACTAATGAAAAACTGTTTTTT. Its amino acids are CATRGSTNEKLFF.